The 2 T cell receptor beta chains below were found in one sample sequenced in a study. One entry per CDR3 protein results from TCRdb running MiXCR on the reads. The sample lists about 16,000 distinct CDR3 sequences; around 30% were seen once. Material for sequencing was blood. The source of these receptors is a human donor.

V and J are TRBV4-1 and TRBJ2-1; D remains unclear. Germline CDR1 is MGHRA and CDR2 is YSYEKL. The CDR3 is made up of 20 amino acids. V lost 2 bases and J 3 bases, leaving 26 bases between the germline ends. The CDR3, as DNA: TGCGCCAGCAGCCAACCCAGTGCCCCCGCCGGTTTCATGAGCTACAATGAGCAGTTCTTC. This translates into CASSQPSAPAGFMSYNEQFF.

A few counts support this clonotype. A read error may be the cause here, since a much bigger clone is one base away. The chain has TRBV29-1 and TRBJ2-1; possible D gene TRBD2, 5 bases. The CDR3 contains 15 residues. Germline loops: CDR1 SQVTM, CDR2 ANQGSEA. Trimming shortened V by 2 bases and J by 10 bases, and 21 bases separated the two germline ends. The CDR3: CSVETLTGNKYEQFF. CDR3 coding DNA: TGCAGCGTTGAAACCCTAACCGGGAACAAATACGAGCAGTTCTTC.